This T cell receptor (beta chain) originates from a study of blood T cell repertoires in COVID-19. Study-wide context: Both acute and convalescent COVID-19 samples were obtained from the United States, Italy and Spain. Nucleic acid was either cDNA or gDNA, and it came from T cells, B-cell-depleted T cells, or PBMCs.

This clone came up a few times. The ends were cut back, 4 bases at V and 7 bases at J, with 15 bases in the middle. Germline CDR1 is SGDLS and CDR2 is YYNGEE. The CDR3 is 14 amino acids. Sequencing used immunoSEQ multiplex PCR; TCRdb keeps in-frame clones, though not all of them. The table records roughly 180,000 clones, about 78% of them present only once. The material sequenced was peripheral blood. The source of this sequence is a woman aged 45-59 years with active or convalescent COVID-19. The chain carries TRBV9 and TRBJ1-5; the D gene is possibly TRBD1 (5 bases). CDR3 sequence: CASSYTGLGQPQHF. The CDR3 bases are TGTGCCAGCAGCTACACGGGACTCGGACAGCCCCAGCATTTT.